A single sample gave rise to the 23 T cell receptor beta chains below, sequenced in a study of blood T cells in healthy people across ages. Primed by a sample-barcoded 5' primer and a J-beta primer mix, a second PCR proceeded for roughly 7 to 12 cycles. Each CDR3 protein gets one entry after TCRdb re-called the 5' RACE reads with MiXCR. The sample includes fewer than 800,000 distinct CDR3 sequences, approximately 49% of them seen just once. Specimen: blood. These receptors all come from a woman aged 55-69 years in good health.

This clonotype was picked up a small number of times. The genes are TRBV7-2 and TRBJ1-5; 7 positions agree with TRBD1. Per the germline V gene, CDR1 is SGHTA and CDR2 is FQGNSA. The trim removed 7 bases at V and 1 base at J, leaving 7 bases unmatched. This CDR3 spans 15 amino acids. CDR3 residues: CASTTTGTSNQPQHF. The CDR3 DNA reads as TGTGCCAGCACGACGACAGGGACCAGCAATCAGCCCCAGCATTTT.

V gene TRBV28 combines with J gene TRBJ1-6; weak D call: TRBD1 (5 bases). CDR1 MDHEN and CDR2 SYDVKM come from the germline V gene. V was shortened by 4 bases and J by 5 bases, with 18 bases between the two germline ends. The CDR3 loop spans 17 amino acids. In DNA form, the CDR3 reads TGTGCCAGCAGTTCGACCGGAGCGGGGCCCGATAATTCACCCCTCCACTTT. Its protein product is CASSSTGAGPDNSPLHF.

The rearrangement joins TRBV25-1 to TRBJ2-7; 8 bases align to TRBD2. Germline CDR1 and CDR2: MGHDK and SYGVNS. CDR3 length equals 14 residues. Losses at the gene ends were 4 bases for V and 2 bases for J; bases not matched to a gene: 4. The DNA of the CDR3 is TGTGCCAGCAGTGGTAGCGGGGCTACCTACGAGCAGTACTTC. Its protein is CASSGSGATYEQYF.

This chain joins TRBV6-1 and TRBJ2-7, with D unclear. This CDR3 spans 11 amino acids. Germline CDR1 and CDR2: MNHNS and SASEGT. With 11 bases removed from V and 5 bases from J, the gap between germline ends came to 13 bases. The chain's CDR3 is CAATARDEQYF. Here the CDR3 DNA reads TGTGCCGCGACCGCAAGGGACGAGCAGTACTTC.

The rearrangement uses TRBV4-2 and TRBJ1-1, with D unresolved. Germline V CDR1 and CDR2: LGHNA, YNFKEQ. The length of the CDR3 is 16 residues. V shed 4 bases and J shed 0 bases, with 15 bases lying between them. The CDR3 coding sequence is TGTGCCAGCAGCCCAGGCCTTTACAGAATGAACACTGAAGCTTTCTTT. Translated, it gives CASSPGLYRMNTEAFF.

This clonotype showed up just a few times. The chain links TRBV7-2 to TRBJ1-1, with 7 bases lining up with TRBD1. CDR1 and CDR2 (germline): SGHTA, FQGNSA. The CDR3 runs 14 residues. J was trimmed by 4 bases and V by 5 bases; bases with no gene match: 7. CDR3 DNA: TGTGCCAGCAGCCTACAGACAGGGAGCACTGAAGCTTTCTTT. This codes for CASSLQTGSTEAFF.

A few counts support this clonotype. This sequence joins TRBV20-1 and TRBJ2-1; D might be TRBD2 (5 bases). CDR1 and CDR2 (germline): DFQATT, SNEGSKA (reference sequence). The CDR3 length is 14 residues. V was trimmed by 1 base and J by 2 bases, leaving 9 bases between them. CDR3 residues: CSARGPGTYNEQFF. In DNA form, the CDR3 reads TGCAGTGCTAGAGGACCCGGGACCTACAATGAGCAGTTCTTC.

A remark on this clonotype: This could be a read error, since a much larger clone is one nucleotide away. V is TRBV5-1 and J is TRBJ1-2; D uncertain. Germline values: CDR1 SGHRS, CDR2 YFSETQ. The CDR3 has 13 amino acids. For the CDR3, the DNA is TGCGCCTGCAGCTACTCCAATAACTATGGCTACACCTTC. This encodes CACSYSNNYGYTF. Looking up the rest from reference TRBV5-1 and TRBJ1-2 gives the full variable domain: KAGVTQTPRYLIKTRGQQVTLSCSPISGHRSVSWYQQTPGQGLQFLFEYFSETQRNKGNFPGRFSGRQFSNSRSEMNVSTLELGDSALYLCACSYSNNYGYTFGSGTRLTVV.

The chain is built from TRBV29-1 and TRBJ1-1; D gene unclear. V was pared by 7 bases and J by 3 bases, with 9 bases between. The CDR3 totals 11 residues. CDR1 SQVTM and CDR2 ANQGSEA come from the germline V gene. CDR3 residues: CSGGLDTEAFF. Written as DNA, the CDR3 is TGCAGCGGCGGACTCGACACTGAAGCTTTCTTT.

In regard to this clonotype: An end of the junction does not agree with germline; a read error may underlie this. The gene calls are TRBV7-9 and TRBJ1-1, with 7 bases matching TRBD1. Looked up from germline, CDR1 is SEHNR and CDR2 is FQNEAQ (reference sequence). The CDR3 has 14 residues. The DNA of the CDR3 is TGTACCAGCAGCTTAAGACAGGGGAACACTGAAGCTTTCTTT. Its translation is CTSSLRQGNTEAFF.

This rearrangement joins TRBV5-6 to TRBJ2-1, with TRBD2 identical over 12 bases. Germline assignment: CDR1 SGHDT and CDR2 YYEEEE. J lost 2 bases, V lost 0 bases, and 24 bases had no gene match. The CDR3 is 24 residues long. The CDR3 DNA reads TGTGCCAGCAGCTTGGGCCCTAGGACTAGCGGGAACAGGTTTTTTCCCAGCCCCTACAATGAGCAGTTCTTC. As protein: CASSLGPRTSGNRFFPSPYNEQFF. Using reference TRBV5-6 and TRBJ2-1 for the parts outside the CDR3, the full variable domain is DAGVTQSPTHLIKTRGQQVTLRCSPKSGHDTVSWYQQALGQGPQFIFQYYEEEERQRGNFPDRFSGHQFPNYSSELNVNALLLGDSALYLCASSLGPRTSGNRFFPSPYNEQFFGPGTRLTVL.

This clonotype has just a few counts. CDR3 amino acids: CASSLGWAGSYEQYF. CDR3 sequence (DNA): TGTGCCAGCAGCTTAGGTTGGGCGGGTTCCTACGAGCAGTACTTC. The V and J genes are TRBV7-2 and TRBJ2-7; tentatively, D is TRBD2 (5 bases). In germline, CDR1 is SGHTA, CDR2 FQGNSA. Trimming left V 1 base short and J 1 base short, with 11 bases between. There are 15 residues in the CDR3.

Concerning this clonotype itself: One end of the junction fails to match germline, which may point to a read error. The chain joins TRBV20-1 to TRBJ2-1; no clear D. Looked up from germline, CDR1 is DFQATT and CDR2 is SNEGSKA (reference sequence). This CDR3 comprises 14 residues. CDR3 loop: CSAEGGKSCNEQFF. The CDR3 DNA reads as TGCAGTGCCGAAGGTGGGAAGTCCTGCAATGAGCAGTTCTTC.

The V and J genes are TRBV6-2 or TRBV6-3 and TRBJ2-7; the match to TRBD1 covers 8 bases. The CDR3 is made up of 13 amino acids. Germline assignment: CDR1 MNHEY and CDR2 SVGEGT. J lost 6 bases, V lost 6 bases, and 7 bases had no gene match. The CDR3 DNA sequence: TGTGCCAGCAGAGGGACAGGATTGGGCGAGCAGTACTTC. This sequence encodes CASRGTGLGEQYF.

The chain employs TRBV6-6 and TRBJ2-5; D tentatively reads TRBD1 or TRBD2 (7 bases each). Per the germline V gene, CDR1 is MNHNY and CDR2 is SVGAGI (reference sequence). The V gene lost 0 bases and the J gene lost 5 bases, with 13 bases spanning the gap. This CDR3 comprises 15 residues. CDR3 sequence reads: CASSYSGGGRETQYF. The CDR3 DNA follows: TGTGCCAGCAGTTACTCGGGAGGGGGCCGGGAGACCCAGTACTTC.

The chain employs TRBV20-1 and TRBJ2-3, with a tentative D call TRBD2 (6 bases). The V and J ends lost 5 bases and 6 bases respectively, with 18 bases between them. The CDR3 sequence is 14 residues long. CDR1 is DFQATT, CDR2 SNEGSKA, per germline (reference sequence). This CDR3 is CSAPDRRGSDTQYF. The CDR3 DNA sequence: TGCAGTGCTCCCGACCGCCGGGGGAGCGATACGCAGTATTTT.

In this sample, this clonotype turned up a few times. The chain joins TRBV9 to TRBJ1-2; 8 bases map to TRBD1. Germline V gene sequence: CDR1 SGDLS, CDR2 YYNGEE. The CDR3 runs 14 residues. The V segment lost 2 bases and the J segment 0 bases; nucleotides outside the gene matches: 0. CDR3 DNA: TGTGCCAGCAGCGTGACAGGGGCTAACTATGGCTACACCTTC. It translates to CASSVTGANYGYTF.

This clonotype was recorded at least ten times. The chain has TRBV9 and TRBJ2-1; possible D gene TRBD2, 6 bases. In germline, CDR1 is SGDLS, CDR2 YYNGEE. Trimming left V 2 bases short and J 8 bases short, with 14 bases between. The CDR3 totals 14 residues. CDR3 nucleotides: TGTGCCAGCAGCGTCGAGACTAGTGAGGATGAGCAGTTCTTC. Its translation is CASSVETSEDEQFF.

The gene calls are TRBV7-2 and TRBJ2-7, with no clear D. The germline CDR1 and CDR2 sequences are SGHTA and FQGNSA. V was clipped by 5 bases and J by 0 bases, with 11 bases between them. The CDR3 totals 14 residues. In nucleotides, the CDR3 is TGTGCCAGCAGCCGCCCCCAGAGCTCCTACGAGCAGTACTTC. Translating gives CASSRPQSSYEQYF.

This sequence joins TRBV5-1 and TRBJ1-3; 7 bases line up with TRBD1. Trimming cost V 2 bases and J 2 bases; bases outside gene matches: 7. Germline V gene lookup returns CDR1 SGHRS and CDR2 YFSETQ. CDR3 length equals 16 residues. CDR3 sequence reads: CASSLKPTGTGNTIYF. CDR3 coding DNA: TGCGCCAGCAGCTTAAAGCCGACAGGGACTGGAAACACCATATATTTT.

The rearrangement uses TRBV11-2 and TRBJ2-3, with D perhaps matching TRBD1 (6 bases). This CDR3 comprises 15 residues. Deletions cut 1 base from V and 3 bases from J, with 11 bases between. Germline V gives CDR1 SGHAT, CDR2 FQNNGV. The CDR3 loop is CASSLVATGTDTQYF. CDR3 bases: TGTGCCAGCAGCTTAGTCGCTACAGGGACAGATACGCAGTATTTT. The whole variable domain, remainder taken from reference TRBV11-2 and TRBJ2-3, is EAGVAQSPRYKIIEKRQSVAFWCNPISGHATLYWYQQILGQGPKLLIQFQNNGVVDDSQLPKDRFSAERLKGVDSTLKIQPAKLEDSAVYLCASSLVATGTDTQYFGPGTRLTVL.

This chain links TRBV11-2 with TRBJ1-2; D is uncertain. Trimming cost V 1 base and J 7 bases, with 13 bases left between them. Germline CDR1 reads SGHAT; CDR2 reads FQNNGV. CDR3 length equals 14 residues. The CDR3 loop reads CASSLVGGPGGYTF. CDR3 nucleotide sequence: TGTGCCAGCAGCTTAGTAGGCGGGCCGGGTGGCTACACCTTC.

In its sample, this clonotype was seen a few times. The CDR3 DNA sequence: TGTGCCAGCAGGGCGAGTGCAACTAATGAAAAACTGTTTTTT. Encoded protein: CASRASATNEKLFF. The chain combines TRBV7-2 with TRBJ1-4; no definite D call. The CDR3 loop spans 14 amino acids. Between the trimmed V and J ends, which lost 6 bases and 0 bases, there was a span of 8 bases. Germline V gene data show CDR1 as SGHTA and CDR2 as FQGNSA.